These 21 T cell receptor beta chains came from one sample sequenced in a study of blood T cell repertoires in COVID-19. Profiling relied on immunoSEQ multiplex PCR, and the TCRdb table lists in-frame clones only, not all of them. The sample consists of under 30,000 clones, roughly 86% of them appearing once. The sample was peripheral blood. The receptors originated from a man aged 45 to 65 with active COVID-19.

The V and J genes are TRBV4-1 and TRBJ2-1; D is undetermined. Trimming shortened V by 3 bases and J by 5 bases, and 14 bases separated the two germline ends. The CDR3 is 15 residues long. Germline CDR1 reads MGHRA; CDR2 reads YSYEKL. This chain's CDR3 is CASSQSSAGNNEQFF. Here the CDR3 DNA reads TGCGCCAGCAGCCAGTCGTCGGCAGGAAACAATGAGCAGTTCTTC.

The gene calls are TRBV5-4 and TRBJ2-5; weak D call: TRBD2 (6 bases). Between the trimmed V and J ends, which lost 4 bases and 7 bases, there was a span of 20 bases. This CDR3 has 15 residues. Germline V lookup: CDR1 SGHNT, CDR2 YYREEE (reference sequence). The CDR3 region is CASSPAGRGSGTQYF. Here the CDR3 DNA reads TGTGCCAGCAGCCCTGCGGGTCGGGGGTCAGGGACCCAGTACTTC.

The V and J genes are TRBV24-1 and TRBJ1-5; a possible D gene is TRBD1 (5 bases). The germline V and J ends were trimmed by 6 bases and 5 bases, with 13 bases remaining between them. Germline V CDR1 and CDR2: KGHDR, SFDVKD. The CDR3 is 14 residues long. The CDR3 here is CATSREGPYQPQHF. The CDR3 bases are TGTGCCACCAGTAGGGAGGGGCCTTATCAGCCCCAGCATTTT.

The genes are TRBV20-1 and TRBJ1-5; D call uncertain. CDR3 length: 13 amino acids. CDR1 and CDR2 (germline): DFQATT, SNEGSKA (reference sequence). V shed 3 bases and J shed 4 bases, with 10 bases lying between them. CDR3 DNA: TGCAGTGCTAGTTTCGGGAGAAATCAGCCCCAGCATTTT. Its translation is CSASFGRNQPQHF.

The gene calls are TRBV13 and TRBJ2-7; no firm D call. With 4 bases removed from V and 3 bases from J, the gap between germline ends came to 4 bases. CDR1 PRHDT and CDR2 FYEKMQ come from the germline V gene (reference sequence). This CDR3 is 11 amino acids long. The CDR3: CASSSIYEQYF. The DNA for the CDR3 is TGTGCCAGCAGCTCCATCTACGAGCAGTACTTC.

This chain uses TRBV6-5 with TRBJ1-2, with TRBD1 identical over 9 bases. The CDR3 extends over 14 amino acids. V was clipped by 6 bases and J by 0 bases; unmatched bases: 2. The germline CDR1 and CDR2 sequences are MNHEY and SVGAGI. The CDR3 reads CASSRQGANYGYTF. DNA of the CDR3: TGTGCCAGCAGCAGACAGGGGGCTAACTATGGCTACACCTTC.

The J gene is TRBJ1-5, the V gene TRBV27, with a weak D call TRBD1 (6 bases). This CDR3 comprises 15 residues. Trimming shortened V by 5 bases and J by 4 bases, and 15 bases separated the two germline ends. Germline assignment: CDR1 MNHEY and CDR2 SMNVEV (reference sequence). CDR3 bases: TGTGCCAGCAGTCCCCAGGGGAATGTGAATCAGCCCCAGCATTTT. Amino acids: CASSPQGNVNQPQHF.

The V and J genes are TRBV7-9 and TRBJ2-3; no reliable D call. Trimming shortened V by 1 base and J by 15 bases, and 11 bases separated the two germline ends. The CDR3 is 11 amino acids. The germline gives CDR1 SEHNR, CDR2 FQNEAQ (reference sequence). In DNA form, the CDR3 reads TGTGCCAGCAGCTTAGATATAGTTGCTTATTTT. It translates to CASSLDIVAYF.

The CDR3 nucleotides read TGTGCCAGCTCACCACCCGGGACCTATAATTCACCCCTCCACTTT. Translating it yields CASSPPGTYNSPLHF. The chain joins TRBV18 to TRBJ1-6; D call uncertain. V lost 0 bases to trimming and J lost 2 bases, with 5 bases between them. Germline V gene data show CDR1 as KGHSH and CDR2 as LQKENI. The CDR3 has 15 residues.

The chain is built from TRBV6-6 and TRBJ2-5; 8 nucleotides agree with TRBD1. The CDR3 covers 17 residues. Germline trimming cut 5 bases from V and 0 bases from J; bases unmatched to any gene: 11. The germline V gene encodes CDR1 MNHNY and CDR2 SVGAGI (reference sequence). The CDR3 region is CASSRLDRVLYQETQYF. CDR3 nucleotide sequence: TGTGCCAGCAGTCGCTTGGACAGGGTCTTATACCAAGAGACCCAGTACTTC.

The rearrangement joins TRBV6-6 to TRBJ2-3; 12 bases fit TRBD2. Germline CDR1 and CDR2: MNHNY and SVGAGI (reference sequence). The CDR3 covers 16 residues. The junction had 6 bases not matched to a gene; V was cut back by 6 bases and J by 2 bases. The CDR3 protein is CASSPGTSGYTDTQYF. DNA of the CDR3: TGTGCCAGCAGCCCCGGGACTAGCGGGTACACAGATACGCAGTATTTT.

V usage is TRBV25-1 and J usage is TRBJ2-2; TRBD2 agrees at 10 bases. The CDR3 has 17 residues. From germline, CDR1 is MGHDK and CDR2 SYGVNS. The ends lost 4 bases at V and 7 bases at J; junction bases unmatched: 12. This CDR3 reads CASSGGAGTSDIGELFF. CDR3 nucleotide sequence: TGTGCCAGCAGTGGAGGGGCCGGGACTAGCGACATCGGGGAGCTGTTTTTT.

The chain is built from TRBV7-2 and TRBJ2-3; 8 positions agree with TRBD2. V shed 4 bases and J 2 bases; nucleotides not matched to a gene: 2. CDR1 is SGHTA and CDR2 is FQGNSA in the germline V gene. The CDR3 covers 14 residues. The CDR3 loop is CASSSAGATDTQYF. CDR3 nucleotides: TGTGCCAGCAGCTCAGCGGGGGCCACAGATACGCAGTATTTT.

The V call is TRBV4-2, the J call TRBJ2-3; 8 bases line up with TRBD2. Germline CDR1 reads LGHNA; CDR2 reads YNFKEQ. Trimming at V came to 1 base and at J to 2 bases, leaving 5 bases not matched to a gene. CDR3 length equals 16 residues. The CDR3 DNA sequence: TGTGCCAGCAGCCAAGGGCTAGCGGGCAACACAGATACGCAGTATTTT. This encodes CASSQGLAGNTDTQYF.

This chain links TRBV12-3 or TRBV12-4 with TRBJ2-7; TRBD2 matches 7 bases. The CDR3 is made up of 12 amino acids. The junction had 2 bases not matched to a gene; V was cut back by 3 bases and J by 6 bases. DNA of the CDR3: TGTGCCAGCAGTTTTGGGGAGGGCGAGCAGTACTTC. It codes for CASSFGEGEQYF.

The chain uses TRBV2 and TRBJ2-1; TRBD2 matches 7 bases. Germline CDR1 SNHLY, CDR2 FYNNEI. The CDR3 consists of 13 residues. J gave up 13 bases and V 10 bases, and 16 bases lay outside the gene matches. DNA for the CDR3: TGTGCCATCGCCCAAAGGCGGGAGCTAGGACAGTTCTTC. Its protein is CAIAQRRELGQFF. The variable domain in full, completed from reference TRBV2 and TRBJ2-1, reads EPEVTQTPSHQVTQMGQEVILRCVPISNHLYFYWYRQILGQKVEFLVSFYNNEISEKSEIFDDQFSVERPDGSNFTLKIRSTKLEDSAMYFCAIAQRRELGQFFGPGTRLTVL.

The chain combines TRBV6-2 or TRBV6-3 with TRBJ1-1; D gene uncertain. The V and J ends lost 0 bases and 5 bases respectively, with 10 bases between them. Per germline, CDR1 MNHEY and CDR2 SVGEGT. CDR3 size: 14 residues. The DNA for the CDR3 is TGTGCCAGCAGTTACTCGAGAGGATTTACTGAAGCTTTCTTT. Translated: CASSYSRGFTEAFF.

The V call is TRBV7-3, the J call TRBJ2-2, with 8 bases matching TRBD1. This CDR3 is 14 amino acids long. The V gene end was trimmed by 4 bases and the J gene end by 5 bases; junction bases not matched to a gene: 3. The V gene's germline CDR1 is SGHTA and CDR2 FQGTGA. CDR3 amino acids: CASSSGQGTGELFF. The CDR3 DNA follows: TGTGCCAGCAGCTCTGGACAGGGAACCGGGGAGCTGTTTTTT.

This clone showed up just once. The rearrangement links TRBV19 to TRBJ2-3, with 10 bases lining up with TRBD2. The V segment lost 6 bases and the J segment 7 bases; nucleotides outside the gene matches: 10. There are 15 residues in the CDR3. From germline, CDR1 is LNHDA and CDR2 SQIVND (reference sequence). CDR3 sequence: CASSATSGGAYTQYF. DNA for the CDR3: TGTGCCAGTAGCGCAACCAGCGGGGGGGCCTATACGCAGTATTTT.

V usage is TRBV20-1 and J usage is TRBJ2-5; D gene ambiguous. Germline V CDR1 and CDR2: DFQATT, SNEGSKA (reference sequence). This CDR3 is built from 11 residues. Trimming took off 4 bases at V and 3 bases at J, with 6 bases between the two ends. The CDR3 coding sequence is TGCAGTGCTACACCTAAAGAGACCCAGTACTTC. Protein product: CSATPKETQYF.

The chain couples TRBV28 to TRBJ1-1, with D perhaps TRBD1 (5 bases). CDR1 is MDHEN, CDR2 SYDVKM, per germline. The V end lost 3 bases, the J end lost 6 bases, and 11 bases lay between the germline ends. The length of the CDR3 is 13 residues. CDR3 residues: CASSLGPISEAFF. As DNA, the CDR3 is TGTGCCAGCAGTTTGGGGCCGATCTCTGAAGCTTTCTTT.